The 21 T cell receptor beta chains reported below all come from one sample, sequenced in a study of cytomegalovirus exposure and HLA in healthy donors. The PCR employed 60 Vbeta primers together with 13 Jbeta primers. Profiling relied on immunoSEQ multiplex PCR, and the TCRdb table lists in-frame clones only, not all of them. The profile shows about 160,000 clones, under 75% of them singletons. The sequenced sample consisted of PBMCs. These receptors came from a man aged 40-55 years in good health and CMV-seropositive.

The gene calls are TRBV7-2 and TRBJ2-3; TRBD2 is a possible D gene (5 bases). CDR1 and CDR2 from the germline V gene are SGHTA and FQGNSA. V was cut by 5 bases and J by 5 bases, with 11 bases left in between. There are 13 residues in the CDR3. The CDR3 protein is CASSPRGVDTQYF. The CDR3 coding sequence is TGTGCCAGCAGCCCACGGGGTGTAGATACGCAGTATTTT.

The chain's CDR3 is CASSAGQGVRNEQFF. The CDR3 coding sequence is TGTGCCAGCAGTGCGGGACAGGGTGTGCGGAATGAGCAGTTCTTC. The chain is built from TRBV6-1 and TRBJ2-1; 9 nucleotides align to TRBD1. This CDR3 is 15 amino acids long. The V segment lost 4 bases and the J segment 7 bases; nucleotides outside the gene matches: 8. Germline-derived CDR1 and CDR2 are MNHNS and SASEGT.

This chain links TRBV2 with TRBJ1-6, with a weak D call TRBD1 (5 bases). The germline CDR1 and CDR2 sequences are SNHLY and FYNNEI. CDR3 length equals 14 residues. Trimming stripped 6 bases from V and 8 bases from J, with 14 bases between. The CDR3: CASRGGARDSPLHF. The CDR3 coding sequence is TGTGCCAGCAGGGGCGGGGCCCGGGATTCACCCCTCCACTTT.

The rearrangement joins TRBV6-1 to TRBJ2-1; D unresolved. Trimming shortened V by 3 bases and J by 5 bases, and 8 bases separated the two germline ends. The germline V gene encodes CDR1 MNHNS and CDR2 SASEGT. The CDR3 consists of 13 residues. The CDR3 sequence: CASSESQNNEQFF. The CDR3 region has the DNA TGTGCCAGCAGTGAGTCACAGAACAATGAGCAGTTCTTC.

V usage is TRBV11-2 and J usage is TRBJ1-1; no definite D call. Germline V gene data show CDR1 as SGHAT and CDR2 as FQNNGV. V was shortened by 3 bases and J by 0 bases, with 14 bases between the two germline ends. This CDR3 is built from 16 residues. As DNA, the CDR3 is TGTGCCAGCAGCTTGACCCGGGGTCGGGTGAACACTGAAGCTTTCTTT. It is translated as CASSLTRGRVNTEAFF.

The chain has TRBV5-6 and TRBJ2-1; the D gene is possibly TRBD2 (6 bases). Per germline, CDR1 SGHDT and CDR2 YYEEEE. The ends were cut back, 0 bases at V and 5 bases at J, with 12 bases in the middle. The CDR3 runs 15 residues. As DNA, the CDR3 is TGTGCCAGCAGCTTGGGCGGGATCACCGACAATGAGCAGTTCTTC. Protein product: CASSLGGITDNEQFF.

The CDR3 DNA reads as TGTGCCCTACGGGCGGGGGGCACCGGGGAGCTGTTTTTT. As protein: CALRAGGTGELFF. The rearrangement joins TRBV30 to TRBJ2-2, with TRBD2 identical over 8 bases. The CDR3 is made up of 13 amino acids. V gave up 8 bases and J gave up 4 bases; unmatched junction bases: 6. CDR1 GTSNPN and CDR2 SVGIG come from the germline V gene (reference sequence).

A word on this clone: The germline gene is not matched at one end of the junction; a read error may be the cause. The V and J genes are TRBV7-3 and TRBJ2-2, with D perhaps matching TRBD1 (5 bases). The CDR3 contains 16 residues. Germline CDR1 and CDR2: SGHTA and FQGTGA. The CDR3 protein is CASSLLGGAKTGELFF. The CDR3 region has the DNA TGTGCCAGCAGCTTATTAGGTGGGGCGAAAACCGGGGAGCTGTTTTTT.

This chain links TRBV7-6 with TRBJ1-2; 9 nucleotides line up with TRBD1. Per germline, CDR1 SGHVS and CDR2 FNYEAQ. Unmatched junction bases numbered 10, after V lost 4 bases and J lost 4 bases. The CDR3 loop spans 16 amino acids. The CDR3 DNA follows: TGTGCCAGCAGCTCCGCCTGGGACAGGGATCGCTATGGCTACACCTTC. Encoded protein: CASSSAWDRDRYGYTF.

The chain links TRBV6-1 to TRBJ2-5; 8 bases map to TRBD1. Looked up from germline, CDR1 is MNHNS and CDR2 is SASEGT. Germline trimming cut 2 bases from V and 7 bases from J; bases unmatched to any gene: 9. There are 15 residues in the CDR3. The CDR3 loop is CASSERVRGRGTQYF. DNA of the CDR3: TGTGCCAGCAGTGAACGCGTCAGGGGGCGGGGGACCCAGTACTTC.

V usage is TRBV7-3 and J usage is TRBJ2-6, with TRBD1 matching 7 bases. V lost 4 bases to trimming and J lost 0 bases; unmatched junction nucleotides: 9. CDR3 length equals 18 residues. Germline CDR1 and CDR2: SGHTA and FQGTGA. DNA for the CDR3: TGTGCCAGCAGCTCAGGGGGTTCCCCTACCTCTGGGGCCAACGTCCTGACTTTC. It translates to CASSSGGSPTSGANVLTF.

The chain has TRBV14 and TRBJ1-1; the D gene is possibly TRBD1 (5 bases). The CDR3 is 15 residues long. Germline V lookup: CDR1 SGHDN, CDR2 FVKESK. The V end was cut by 4 bases, the J end by 0 bases, with 12 bases between. This chain's CDR3 is CASSLRAGMNTEAFF. The CDR3 nucleotides are TGTGCCAGCAGCCTCAGGGCGGGGATGAACACTGAAGCTTTCTTT.

The chain employs TRBV27 and TRBJ2-2; 8 nucleotides align to TRBD1. The germline gives CDR1 MNHEY, CDR2 SMNVEV (reference sequence). There are 17 residues in the CDR3. J was trimmed by 6 bases and V by 3 bases; bases with no gene match: 12. DNA of the CDR3: TGTGCCAGCAGTTTCCGACGGACAGGGCGGAATGCCGGGGAGCTGTTTTTT. Translating it yields CASSFRRTGRNAGELFF.

In this sample, this clone turned up a few times. The genes are TRBV12-5 and TRBJ1-5; 8 nucleotides line up with TRBD1. CDR3 size: 18 residues. V dropped 0 bases and J dropped 6; count of bases not matched to a gene: 13. Germline V lookup: CDR1 LGHNT, CDR2 FRNRAP. CDR3 DNA: TGTGCTAGTGGTTTGGTAGAGGTCCGGACAGGGATGTTTCAGCCCCAGCATTTT. It encodes CASGLVEVRTGMFQPQHF.

The chain recombines TRBV5-3 with TRBJ1-6; no firm D call. TRBV5-3 is flagged as an ORF with uncertain function. There are 16 residues in the CDR3. V was pared by 1 base and J by 10 bases, with 18 bases between. Here the CDR3 reads CARSLSMPGLPSPLHF. In DNA, the CDR3 is TGTGCCAGAAGCTTGTCGATGCCGGGGTTGCCCTCACCCCTCCACTTT.

J is TRBJ2-7 and V is TRBV5-1; the match to TRBD2 covers 7 bases. Germline trimming cut 1 base from V and 1 base from J; bases unmatched to any gene: 5. This CDR3 comprises 15 residues. Germline CDR1 SGHRS, CDR2 YFSETQ. The CDR3 is CASSLSGGISYEQYF. The CDR3 nucleotides read TGCGCCAGCAGCTTGTCCGGGGGGATTTCCTACGAGCAGTACTTC.

The chain employs TRBV29-1 and TRBJ1-2; 9 positions match TRBD1. V was clipped by 7 bases and J by 3 bases; unmatched bases: 6. The CDR3 totals 13 residues. Looked up from germline, CDR1 is SQVTM and CDR2 is ANQGSEA. This CDR3 is CSAGTGFDYGYTF. The CDR3 coding sequence is TGCAGCGCTGGGACAGGGTTTGACTATGGCTACACCTTC.

The CDR3 region is CALTGEPPTEAFF. The CDR3, as DNA: TGTGCCCTGACAGGAGAACCGCCCACTGAAGCTTTCTTT. The V and J genes are TRBV5-4 and TRBJ1-1, with D possibly TRBD1 on 6 matching bases. V lost 10 bases, J lost 4 bases, and 17 bases lay in between. Germline CDR1 SGHNT, CDR2 YYREEE (reference sequence). This CDR3 comprises 13 residues.

This clone was detected only a few times. The gene calls are TRBV5-4 and TRBJ2-2; 8 positions match TRBD1. The CDR3 is 15 residues long. Germline loops: CDR1 SGHNT, CDR2 YYREEE (reference sequence). V lost 2 bases and J lost 5; bases outside the gene matches: 5. In DNA form, the CDR3 reads TGTGCCAGCAGCTTATGGACAGGGAGGACCGGGGAGCTGTTTTTT. It is translated as CASSLWTGRTGELFF.

V gene TRBV7-2 combines with J gene TRBJ1-3; tentatively, D is TRBD1 (5 bases). The germline CDR1 and CDR2 sequences are SGHTA and FQGNSA. The V gene lost 1 base and the J gene lost 4 bases, with 14 bases spanning the gap. The CDR3 is 16 residues long. CDR3 amino acids: CASSLGTRVDGNTIYF. The CDR3 region has the DNA TGTGCCAGCAGCTTAGGAACCAGGGTGGACGGAAACACCATATATTTT.

V is TRBV15 and J is TRBJ1-1; TRBD1 matches 9 bases. Germline V gene lookup returns CDR1 LNHNV and CDR2 YYDKDF (reference sequence). Unmatched junction bases numbered 17, after V lost 2 bases and J lost 4 bases. This CDR3 contains 19 residues. CDR3 sequence reads: CATSRTRAGQGIWATEAFF. The CDR3 nucleotides read TGTGCCACCAGCAGAACCAGGGCGGGACAGGGAATATGGGCCACTGAAGCTTTCTTT.